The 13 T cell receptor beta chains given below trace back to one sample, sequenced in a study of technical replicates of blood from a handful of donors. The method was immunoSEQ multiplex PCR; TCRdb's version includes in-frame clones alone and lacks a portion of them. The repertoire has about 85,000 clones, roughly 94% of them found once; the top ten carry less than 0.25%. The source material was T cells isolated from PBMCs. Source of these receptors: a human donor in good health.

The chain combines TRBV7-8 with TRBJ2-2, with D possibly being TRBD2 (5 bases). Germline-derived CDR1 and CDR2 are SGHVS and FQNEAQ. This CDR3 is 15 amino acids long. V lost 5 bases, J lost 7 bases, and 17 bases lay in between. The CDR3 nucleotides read TGTGCCAGCAGCATTCTTCCGGGCGCGGGCGGGGAGCTGTTTTTT. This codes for CASSILPGAGGELFF.

The chain's CDR3 is CASSGSGEGGNEKLFF. CDR3 sequence (DNA): TGTGCCAGCAGTGGTTCAGGGGAGGGGGGGAATGAAAAACTGTTTTTT. The chain recombines TRBV28 with TRBJ1-4, with D possibly matching TRBD1 (6 bases). Deletions cut 5 bases from V and 5 bases from J, with 18 bases between. Germline V gene lookup returns CDR1 MDHEN and CDR2 SYDVKM. This CDR3 has 16 amino acids.

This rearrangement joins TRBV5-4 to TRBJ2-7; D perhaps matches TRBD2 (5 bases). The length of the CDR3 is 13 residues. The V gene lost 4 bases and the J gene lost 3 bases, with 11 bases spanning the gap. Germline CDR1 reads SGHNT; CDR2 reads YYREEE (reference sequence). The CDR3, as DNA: TGTGCCAGCAGCCGCGTCGGGGACTACGAGCAGTACTTC. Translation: CASSRVGDYEQYF.

The DNA of the CDR3 is TGTGCCAGCAGTTACGCAGGGCGGGGGGGCCGAGAGACCCAGTACTTC. This encodes CASSYAGRGGRETQYF. V gene TRBV6-6 combines with J gene TRBJ2-5; 9 bases line up with TRBD2. Germline V gene sequence: CDR1 MNHNY, CDR2 SVGAGI (reference sequence). J was trimmed by 4 bases and V by 2 bases; bases with no gene match: 8. This CDR3 comprises 16 residues.

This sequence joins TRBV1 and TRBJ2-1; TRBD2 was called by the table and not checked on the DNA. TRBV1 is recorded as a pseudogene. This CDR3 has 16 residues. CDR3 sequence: CTSSQDISGRWNEQFF. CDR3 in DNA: TGCACCAGCAGCCAAGACATAAGCGGGAGGTGGAATGAGCAGTTCTTC.

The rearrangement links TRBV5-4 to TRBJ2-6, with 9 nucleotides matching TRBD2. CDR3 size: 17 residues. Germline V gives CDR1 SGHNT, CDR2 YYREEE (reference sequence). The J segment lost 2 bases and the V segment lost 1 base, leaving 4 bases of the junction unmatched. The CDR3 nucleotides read TGTGCCAGCAGCTTGCCCTTAGCGGGAGCTGGGGCCAACGTCCTGACTTTC. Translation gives CASSLPLAGAGANVLTF.

CDR3 in DNA: TGTGCCAGCAGTGATGACAGGCGCCGCGATCTCATCAATCAGCCCCAGCATTTT. Translation: CASSDDRRRDLINQPQHF. The J gene is TRBJ1-5, the V gene TRBV2, with a tentative D call TRBD1 (6 bases). This CDR3 contains 18 residues. CDR1 and CDR2 (germline): SNHLY, FYNNEI. The V end lost 3 bases, the J end lost 3 bases, and 21 bases lay between the germline ends.

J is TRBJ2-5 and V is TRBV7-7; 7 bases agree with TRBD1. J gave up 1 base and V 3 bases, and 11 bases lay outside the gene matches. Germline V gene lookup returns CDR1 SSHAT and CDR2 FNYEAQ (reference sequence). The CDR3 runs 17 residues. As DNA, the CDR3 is TGTGCCAGCAGCTTGGGACAGACAAATCGAGTCCAAGAGACCCAGTACTTC. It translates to CASSLGQTNRVQETQYF.

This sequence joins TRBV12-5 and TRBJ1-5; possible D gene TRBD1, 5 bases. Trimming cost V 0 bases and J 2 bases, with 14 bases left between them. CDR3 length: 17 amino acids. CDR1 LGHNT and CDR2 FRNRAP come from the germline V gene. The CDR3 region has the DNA TGTGCTAGTGGTTTGGTCGTGGCAGGGTCTGGCAATCAGCCCCAGCATTTT. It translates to CASGLVVAGSGNQPQHF. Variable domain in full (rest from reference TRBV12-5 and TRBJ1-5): DARVTQTPRHKVTEMGQEVTMRCQPILGHNTVFWYRQTMMQGLELLAYFRNRAPLDDSGMPKDRFSAEMPDATLATLKIQPSEPRDSAVYFCASGLVVAGSGNQPQHFGDGTRLSIL.

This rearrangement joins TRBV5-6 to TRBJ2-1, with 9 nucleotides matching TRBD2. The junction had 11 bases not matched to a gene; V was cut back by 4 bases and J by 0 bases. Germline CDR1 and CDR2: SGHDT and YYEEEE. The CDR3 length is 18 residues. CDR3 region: CASSPSTSGPRSYNEQFF. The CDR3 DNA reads TGTGCCAGCAGCCCGAGTACTAGCGGGCCACGCTCCTACAATGAGCAGTTCTTC.

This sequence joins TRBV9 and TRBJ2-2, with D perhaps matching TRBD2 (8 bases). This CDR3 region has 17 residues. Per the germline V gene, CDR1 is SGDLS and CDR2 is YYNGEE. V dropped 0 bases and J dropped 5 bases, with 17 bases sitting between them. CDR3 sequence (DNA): TGTGCCAGCAGCGTAGGTCGGGAGGGGGCGAGTACCGGGGAGCTGTTTTTT. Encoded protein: CASSVGREGASTGELFF.

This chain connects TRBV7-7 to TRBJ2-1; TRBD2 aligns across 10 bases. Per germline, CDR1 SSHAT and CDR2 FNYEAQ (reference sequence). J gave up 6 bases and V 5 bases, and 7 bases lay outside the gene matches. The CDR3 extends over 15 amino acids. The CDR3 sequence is CASSRAGGSSNEQFF. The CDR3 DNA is TGTGCCAGCAGCAGAGCGGGAGGGAGCTCCAATGAGCAGTTCTTC. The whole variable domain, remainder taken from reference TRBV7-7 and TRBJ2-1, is GAGVSQSPRYKVTKRGQDVTLRCDPISSHATLYWYQQALGQGPEFLTYFNYEAQPDKSGLPSDRFSAERPEGSISTLTIQRTEQRDSAMYRCASSRAGGSSNEQFFGPGTRLTVL.

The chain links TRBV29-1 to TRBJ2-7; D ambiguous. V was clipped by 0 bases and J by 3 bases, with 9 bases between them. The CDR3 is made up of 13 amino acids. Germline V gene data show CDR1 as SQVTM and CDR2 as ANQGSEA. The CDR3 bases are TGCAGCGTTGAAGATCCGGCTAGCTACGAGCAGTACTTC. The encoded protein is CSVEDPASYEQYF.